The 14 T cell receptor beta chains presented below share a single source sample, sequenced in a study of T cell repertoires in cytomegalovirus infection. TCRdb recomputed calls from the reads with MiXCR, one row per CDR3 protein. The sample includes some 700,000 distinct CDR3 sequences, 35% of them seen just once. The sequenced sample consisted of PBMCs. Receptor source: a human donor in good health (CMV status not recorded). Some clones in this sample may be carry-over from other donors' samples.

On this clonotype: The germline gene is not matched at one end of the junction; a read error may be the cause. The chain joins TRBV27 to TRBJ1-5, with D hard to call. Germline-derived CDR1 and CDR2 are MNHEY and SMNVEV (reference sequence). This CDR3 has 14 amino acids. Written as DNA, the CDR3 is TGTGCCAGCAGTCCTCAAAGTAGCCATCAGCCCCAGCATTTT. This translates into CASSPQSSHQPQHF.

This clonotype was seen a handful of times. The chain joins TRBV6-2 or TRBV6-3 to TRBJ1-1; 10 bases are a match to TRBD1. This CDR3 has 15 amino acids. V gave up 6 bases and J gave up 4 bases; unmatched junction bases: 8. Germline V gene data show CDR1 as MNHEY and CDR2 as SVGEGT. The CDR3 region has the DNA TGTGCCAGCAGGGAGTTTCGACAGGGGGCCACTGAAGCTTTCTTT. Translating it yields CASREFRQGATEAFF.

Note on this clonotype: A read error may explain this, as a much larger clone is one base away. Because it lacks the conserved phenylalanine or tryptophan at the end, this CDR3 is likely a read error. V is TRBV7-6 and J is TRBJ2-7, with a possible D match to TRBD2 (5 bases). The germline V gene encodes CDR1 SGHVS and CDR2 FNYEAQ. The CDR3 loop spans 15 amino acids. Between the trimmed V and J ends, which lost 4 bases and 1 base, there was a span of 14 bases. This CDR3 reads CASSWGDSGSYEQYC. The CDR3 coding sequence is TGTGCCAGCAGCTGGGGAGATTCAGGATCCTACGAGCAGTACTGC.

A remark on this clonotype: A single base separates this from a much larger clone, so it may be a read error. The gene calls are TRBV7-2 and TRBJ2-7; D is undetermined. Germline V lookup: CDR1 SGHTA, CDR2 FQGNSA. V was trimmed by 5 bases and J by 3 bases, leaving 17 bases between them. The CDR3 is made up of 15 amino acids. CDR3 residues: CASSVSRQPYYEQYF. The CDR3, as DNA: TGTGCCAGCAGCGTTTCCCGGCAGCCATACTACGAGCAGTACTTC.

The J gene is TRBJ1-3, the V gene TRBV7-2; perhaps TRBD1 as D (5 bases). Trimming shortened V by 5 bases and J by 1 base, and 18 bases separated the two germline ends. Germline loops: CDR1 SGHTA, CDR2 FQGNSA. The CDR3 length is 17 residues. The CDR3 sequence is CASSPRSGGNSGNTIYF. The CDR3 DNA sequence: TGTGCCAGCAGCCCTAGGAGTGGGGGGAATTCTGGAAACACCATATATTTT.

In DNA, the CDR3 is TGTGCCAGCAGGCCCCTATGGGGAAGCTATGGCTACACCTTC. Translated, it gives CASRPLWGSYGYTF. The rearrangement links TRBV2 to TRBJ1-2; D gene ambiguous. Germline V lookup: CDR1 SNHLY, CDR2 FYNNEI. Deletions cut 6 bases from V and 4 bases from J, with 15 bases between. The CDR3 totals 14 residues.

The chain carries TRBV2 and TRBJ2-1; D is possibly TRBD2 (6 bases). The CDR3 spans 14 residues. The germline V and J ends were trimmed by 8 bases and 4 bases, with 15 bases remaining between them. Germline V gene lookup returns CDR1 SNHLY and CDR2 FYNNEI. The DNA of the CDR3 is TGTGCCAGCTCGGCAGTTGCGGGGTACAATGAGCAGTTCTTC. This gives the protein CASSAVAGYNEQFF. Full variable domain (remainder filled in from reference TRBV2 and TRBJ2-1): EPEVTQTPSHQVTQMGQEVILRCVPISNHLYFYWYRQILGQKVEFLVSFYNNEISEKSEIFDDQFSVERPDGSNFTLKIRSTKLEDSAMYFCASSAVAGYNEQFFGPGTRLTVL.

The chain combines TRBV7-2 with TRBJ2-5; D is perhaps TRBD1 (6 bases). The CDR3 consists of 13 residues. The V end was cut by 5 bases, the J end by 8 bases, with 15 bases between. Per germline, CDR1 SGHTA and CDR2 FQGNSA. CDR3 DNA sequence: TGTGCCAGCAGCCCCCGTAGGGGGTTAACCCAGTACTTC. Protein: CASSPRRGLTQYF.

This clonotype was detected ten times or more. This chain joins TRBV7-2 and TRBJ2-3; TRBD1 aligns across 9 bases. Unmatched junction bases numbered 9, after V lost 2 bases and J lost 3 bases. This CDR3 comprises 17 residues. Per germline, CDR1 SGHTA and CDR2 FQGNSA. The CDR3 region has the DNA TGTGCCAGCAGCTTATCTCCACAGGGGGCAAGGACAGATACGCAGTATTTT. Protein sequence: CASSLSPQGARTDTQYF.

This clonotype was seen at least ten times. The chain uses TRBV7-2 and TRBJ1-1; 7 bases line up with TRBD1. CDR1 SGHTA and CDR2 FQGNSA come from the germline V gene. With V trimmed by 1 base and J by 4 bases, 3 bases remained unmatched. This CDR3 contains 14 residues. For the CDR3, the DNA is TGTGCCAGCAGCTTAGGACAGGGTGTCACTGAAGCTTTCTTT. Amino acid sequence: CASSLGQGVTEAFF.

The genes are TRBV18 and TRBJ2-7; 9 bases agree with TRBD1. CDR3 size: 14 residues. Germline assignment: CDR1 KGHSH and CDR2 LQKENI. The junction had 8 bases not matched to a gene; V was cut back by 5 bases and J by 6 bases. The CDR3 here is CASSSGQGRSEQYF. The CDR3 DNA reads as TGTGCCAGCTCATCGGGACAGGGTCGAAGCGAGCAGTACTTC. The full variable domain, its missing parts supplied by reference TRBV18 and TRBJ2-7, is NAGVMQNPRHLVRRRGQEARLRCSPMKGHSHVYWYRQLPEEGLKFMVYLQKENIIDESGMPKERFSAEFPKEGPSILRIQQVVRGDSAAYFCASSSGQGRSEQYFGPGTRLTVT.

J is TRBJ1-4 and V is TRBV28; D is uncertain. The CDR3 contains 12 residues. The V end was cut by 5 bases, the J end by 6 bases, with 7 bases between. CDR1 and CDR2 (germline): MDHEN, SYDVKM. The CDR3 reads CASSAGDEKLFF. The CDR3 DNA reads TGTGCCAGCAGTGCCGGGGATGAAAAACTGTTTTTT.

Notes on this clonotype: It is likely a read error, because the conserved phenylalanine at the end of the CDR3 is missing. The genes are TRBV4-2 and TRBJ1-4, with a possible D match to TRBD1 (5 bases). Between the trimmed V and J ends, which lost 4 bases and 6 bases, there was a span of 12 bases. The CDR3 has 14 amino acids. Germline V gene lookup returns CDR1 LGHNA and CDR2 YNFKEQ. Written as DNA, the CDR3 is TGTGCCAGCAGCCCGGGGGAAATAGATGAAAAACTGTTTTCT. Protein: CASSPGEIDEKLFS.

This chain links TRBV12-3 or TRBV12-4 with TRBJ1-2; a weak D match, TRBD1 (6 bases). Trimming removed 5 bases at V and 8 bases at J, with 15 bases between. This CDR3 has 13 residues. CDR3 nucleotides: TGTGCCAGCAGTATTTCGGGACATGGGGGCTACACCTTC. Residues: CASSISGHGGYTF.